A selection of T cell receptor beta chains follows, all from one sample in a study of CD8 T cells in ankylosing spondylitis. TCRdb fed the 5' RACE reads into MiXCR, producing one record per CDR3 protein. The repertoire holds under 250,000 distinct CDR3 sequences, with 10% to 13% as singletons. Sequences were obtained from blood, either unsorted or a sorted T cell fraction (not recorded which). Receptors originate from a male donor with ankylosing spondylitis or in good health (not recorded which). Both conserved end residues are part of each CDR3.

v_call,j_call,cdr3_aa
TRBV20-1,TRBJ1-4,CSARDSWPKGEKLFF
TRBV10-2,TRBJ1-2,CASSPSNYGYTF
TRBV25-1,TRBJ1-2,CASSDRDIANIPGDGYTF
TRBV2,TRBJ1-5,CASSEIQDSNQPQHF
TRBV20-1,TRBJ1-1,CSAKKDADTEAFF
TRBV12-3/TRBV12-4,TRBJ2-2,CASSFTANTGELFF
TRBV25-1,TRBJ1-2,CASSEPDRNYGYTF
TRBV13,TRBJ1-2,CASSLRSYGYTF
TRBV11-3,TRBJ1-6,CASTLGGHSSYNSPLHF
TRBV7-9,TRBJ2-2,CASSLGAVDTGELFF
TRBV3-1,TRBJ1-1,CASSQDATGVTEAFF
TRBV12-3/TRBV12-4,TRBJ2-3,CASSPGGPDTQYF
TRBV29-1,TRBJ1-1,CSATIDRAGVRRNTEAFF
TRBV12-3/TRBV12-4,TRBJ1-6,CASRWGDSNSPLHF
TRBV6-5,TRBJ2-7,CASSLSGSLYEQYF
TRBV10-3,TRBJ2-1,CAISPLLTGTYNEQFF
TRBV28,TRBJ2-7,CASTPSKLRRGEQYF
TRBV18,TRBJ1-4,CASSRDGSNEKLFF
TRBV27,TRBJ2-4,CASRPTGTGRNIQYF
TRBV5-1,TRBJ2-5,CASSLAGTSGQETQYF
TRBV20-1,TRBJ1-2,CSARVSGGRGYTF
TRBV5-1,TRBJ2-1,CASSLDNSNEQFF
TRBV6-2/TRBV6-3,TRBJ2-3,CASSYSRPDTQYF
TRBV5-1,TRBJ2-5,CASSGDRGHRETQYF
TRBV7-9,TRBJ1-1,CASGQGAMNTEAFF
TRBV6-2/TRBV6-3,TRBJ1-2,CASSDTSPRSYTF
TRBV29-1,TRBJ2-3,CSVDGEDFTDTQYF
TRBV6-6,TRBJ1-1,CASRPAPGSEAFF